The present T cell receptor (beta chain) was sequenced within a study of T cell responses to AZD1222 COVID-19 vaccine. Trimming stripped 5 bases from V and 0 bases from J, with 11 bases between. The CDR3 contains 15 residues. CDR1 KGHSH and CDR2 LQKENI come from the germline V gene. The assay was immunoSEQ multiplex PCR, and TCRdb's table has in-frame clones only and misses some. Here the sample spans some 90,000 clones, about 88% being singletons. Regarding this clone: Antigen unknown.

Study results and caveats: Females made up more of the donors, who were largely white British, and clonal diversity may have come out too low.

This TCR derives from an adult in good health. Sequenced material: peripheral blood, taken on day 0 of AZD1222 vaccination. The chain has TRBV18 and TRBJ1-5; TRBD1 is a possible D gene (5 bases). The CDR3 region has the DNA TGTGCCAGCTCAGCCAGACAGTCTAGCAATCAGCCCCAGCATTTT. Translated, it gives CASSARQSSNQPQHF.